The 8 T cell receptor beta chains listed next were all sequenced from one sample in a study of T-cell reconstitution after alpha-beta-depleted transplantation in children. This sample's TCRbeta library carried unique molecular identifier barcodes. TCRdb reanalysed the PCR reads using MiXCR and keeps one entry per CDR3 protein. The data show hundreds of thousands of distinct CDR3 sequences, approximately 15% seen once. The sequenced sample was PBMCs, mostly from graft donor cells, obtained 360 days after TCRalphabeta/CD19-depleted stem cell transplant. The receptors here all came from a male patient younger than 18 who had a stem cell transplant for acute lymphoblastic leukemia, so the T cells may come from the graft donor.

The rearrangement joins TRBV29-1 to TRBJ2-1, with D maybe TRBD2 (5 bases). The CDR3 is 13 amino acids. V shed 6 bases and J shed 1 base, with 10 bases lying between them. Per germline, CDR1 SQVTM and CDR2 ANQGSEA. The CDR3 coding sequence is TGCAGCGTGTTAGCGCCTTCCTACAATGAGCAGTTCTTC. Translated: CSVLAPSYNEQFF.

The chain recombines TRBV18 with TRBJ2-1; 7 positions match TRBD2. Germline V lookup: CDR1 KGHSH, CDR2 LQKENI. The V gene end was trimmed by 8 bases and the J gene end by 8 bases; junction bases not matched to a gene: 15. The CDR3 covers 15 residues. The CDR3 DNA follows: TGTGCCAGCGGCCCTCGCGGGAGACTTCGCGATGAGCAGTTCTTC. Translating gives CASGPRGRLRDEQFF.

This clonotype was found a few times. The chain uses TRBV7-3 and TRBJ2-2; D not certain. In germline, CDR1 is SGHTA, CDR2 FQGTGA. The V and J ends lost 3 bases and 3 bases respectively, with 14 bases between them. This CDR3 region has 16 residues. CDR3 DNA: TGTGCCAGCAGCTTGGGGTCCGTGCTCGACACCGGGGAGCTGTTTTTT. This sequence encodes CASSLGSVLDTGELFF.

The rearrangement joins TRBV24-1 to TRBJ2-1; TRBD1 aligns across 7 bases. V dropped 5 bases and J dropped 8; count of bases not matched to a gene: 2. The CDR3 is 12 residues long. Germline V gene data show CDR1 as KGHDR and CDR2 as SFDVKD. CDR3: CATSGQGDEQFF. DNA of the CDR3: TGTGCCACCAGTGGACAGGGAGATGAGCAGTTCTTC.

This clonotype was seen many times. This rearrangement joins TRBV2 to TRBJ2-7; the match to TRBD2 covers 12 bases. J gave up 10 bases and V 3 bases, and 7 bases lay outside the gene matches. The CDR3 runs 14 residues. Germline lookup yields CDR1 SNHLY and CDR2 FYNNEI. The CDR3 spells CASSDLLAGGPQYF. As DNA, the CDR3 is TGTGCCAGCAGTGATCTCCTAGCGGGAGGGCCCCAGTACTTC.

This clonotype was observed once. The CDR3 region is CASSLIRLFNTGELFF. DNA of the CDR3: TGTGCCAGCAGTTTAATCCGACTTTTTAACACCGGGGAGCTGTTTTTT. The V gene is TRBV12-3 or TRBV12-4, the J gene TRBJ2-2; no clear D gene. CDR3 length: 16 residues. Trimming stripped 2 bases from V and 2 bases from J, with 12 bases between.

The rearrangement uses TRBV20-1 and TRBJ2-7; 8 bases are shared with TRBD1. The CDR3 runs 13 residues. Germline V CDR1 and CDR2: DFQATT, SNEGSKA (reference sequence). The CDR3 sequence: CALQDRVSYEQYF. CDR3 sequence (DNA): TGCGCCCTTCAGGACAGGGTCTCCTACGAGCAGTACTTC.

This clonotype showed up just a few times. The V and J genes are TRBV19 and TRBJ1-2; D might be TRBD1 (6 bases). In germline, CDR1 is LNHDA, CDR2 SQIVND (reference sequence). V lost 11 bases to trimming and J lost 6 bases, with 16 bases between them. The CDR3 extends over 12 amino acids. CDR3 region: CAASERGNGYTF. Written as DNA, the CDR3 is TGTGCCGCATCAGAGAGGGGGAATGGCTACACCTTC. The whole variable domain, filled in from reference TRBV19 and TRBJ1-2, reads DGGITQSPKYLFRKEGQNVTLSCEQNLNHDAMYWYRQDPGQGLRLIYYSQIVNDFQKGDIAEGYSVSREKKESFPLTVTSAQKNPTAFYLCAASERGNGYTFGSGTRLTVV.